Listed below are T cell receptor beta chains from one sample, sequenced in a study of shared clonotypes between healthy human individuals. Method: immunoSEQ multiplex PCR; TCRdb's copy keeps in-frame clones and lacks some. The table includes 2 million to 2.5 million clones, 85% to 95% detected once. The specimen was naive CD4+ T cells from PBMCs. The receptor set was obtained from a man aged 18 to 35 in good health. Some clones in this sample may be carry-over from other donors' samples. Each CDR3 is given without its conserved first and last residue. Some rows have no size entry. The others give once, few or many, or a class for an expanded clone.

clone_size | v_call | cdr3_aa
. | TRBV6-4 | ASKLDGSSSPLH
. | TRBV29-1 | SVEVRTSTDTQY
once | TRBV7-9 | ASSPRTTPREQF
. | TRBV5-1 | ASSWNPSAEETQY
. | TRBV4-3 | ASSVDPRANEKLF
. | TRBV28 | ASSPLPGATNEKLF
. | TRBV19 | ASTSRFSGHPSGNTIY
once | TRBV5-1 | ASSMAGTSTDTQY
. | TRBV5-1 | ASSLGPSGRYNEQF
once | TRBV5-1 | ASSLRVRGEKLF
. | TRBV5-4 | ASSSAQQSSTDTQY
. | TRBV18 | ASSADILTGAGELF
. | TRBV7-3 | ASSLSGVEDTQY
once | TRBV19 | ASSFRGNYGYT
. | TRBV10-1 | ASSARGGELDTQY
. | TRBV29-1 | SVERRGYEQY
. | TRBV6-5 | ASRGTGGHEKLF
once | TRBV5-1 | ASSLEAAFSYEQY
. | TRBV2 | ASSATGANYGYT
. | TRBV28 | ASSLPHLSAEKLF
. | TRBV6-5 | ASSYPGQETQY
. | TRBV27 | ASSLYSAGRHSGANVLT
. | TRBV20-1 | SAAPLWEQY
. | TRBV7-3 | ASSSQGGDTGELF
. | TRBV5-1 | ASSFGTGPEGGYT
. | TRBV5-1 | ASSLMTGSSYNEQF
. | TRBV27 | ASSLSRLATEAF
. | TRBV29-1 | SVEGQVRDEQY
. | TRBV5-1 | ASSFNRGMGNIQY
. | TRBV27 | ASSSLGQGSSEQF
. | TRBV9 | ASSSQRGRETEAF
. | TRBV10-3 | AISEPGQGAYEQY
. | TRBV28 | ASSSDPYTSGKRTTDGQF
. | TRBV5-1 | ASSPPSNTGELF
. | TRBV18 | ASSPPANVLT
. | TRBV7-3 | ASSLKANSPLH
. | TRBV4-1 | ASSQVPGRRNTIY
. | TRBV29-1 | SVEMRQRYGYT
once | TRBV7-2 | ASSLAGRPDGYT
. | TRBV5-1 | ASSPVAKWYGYT